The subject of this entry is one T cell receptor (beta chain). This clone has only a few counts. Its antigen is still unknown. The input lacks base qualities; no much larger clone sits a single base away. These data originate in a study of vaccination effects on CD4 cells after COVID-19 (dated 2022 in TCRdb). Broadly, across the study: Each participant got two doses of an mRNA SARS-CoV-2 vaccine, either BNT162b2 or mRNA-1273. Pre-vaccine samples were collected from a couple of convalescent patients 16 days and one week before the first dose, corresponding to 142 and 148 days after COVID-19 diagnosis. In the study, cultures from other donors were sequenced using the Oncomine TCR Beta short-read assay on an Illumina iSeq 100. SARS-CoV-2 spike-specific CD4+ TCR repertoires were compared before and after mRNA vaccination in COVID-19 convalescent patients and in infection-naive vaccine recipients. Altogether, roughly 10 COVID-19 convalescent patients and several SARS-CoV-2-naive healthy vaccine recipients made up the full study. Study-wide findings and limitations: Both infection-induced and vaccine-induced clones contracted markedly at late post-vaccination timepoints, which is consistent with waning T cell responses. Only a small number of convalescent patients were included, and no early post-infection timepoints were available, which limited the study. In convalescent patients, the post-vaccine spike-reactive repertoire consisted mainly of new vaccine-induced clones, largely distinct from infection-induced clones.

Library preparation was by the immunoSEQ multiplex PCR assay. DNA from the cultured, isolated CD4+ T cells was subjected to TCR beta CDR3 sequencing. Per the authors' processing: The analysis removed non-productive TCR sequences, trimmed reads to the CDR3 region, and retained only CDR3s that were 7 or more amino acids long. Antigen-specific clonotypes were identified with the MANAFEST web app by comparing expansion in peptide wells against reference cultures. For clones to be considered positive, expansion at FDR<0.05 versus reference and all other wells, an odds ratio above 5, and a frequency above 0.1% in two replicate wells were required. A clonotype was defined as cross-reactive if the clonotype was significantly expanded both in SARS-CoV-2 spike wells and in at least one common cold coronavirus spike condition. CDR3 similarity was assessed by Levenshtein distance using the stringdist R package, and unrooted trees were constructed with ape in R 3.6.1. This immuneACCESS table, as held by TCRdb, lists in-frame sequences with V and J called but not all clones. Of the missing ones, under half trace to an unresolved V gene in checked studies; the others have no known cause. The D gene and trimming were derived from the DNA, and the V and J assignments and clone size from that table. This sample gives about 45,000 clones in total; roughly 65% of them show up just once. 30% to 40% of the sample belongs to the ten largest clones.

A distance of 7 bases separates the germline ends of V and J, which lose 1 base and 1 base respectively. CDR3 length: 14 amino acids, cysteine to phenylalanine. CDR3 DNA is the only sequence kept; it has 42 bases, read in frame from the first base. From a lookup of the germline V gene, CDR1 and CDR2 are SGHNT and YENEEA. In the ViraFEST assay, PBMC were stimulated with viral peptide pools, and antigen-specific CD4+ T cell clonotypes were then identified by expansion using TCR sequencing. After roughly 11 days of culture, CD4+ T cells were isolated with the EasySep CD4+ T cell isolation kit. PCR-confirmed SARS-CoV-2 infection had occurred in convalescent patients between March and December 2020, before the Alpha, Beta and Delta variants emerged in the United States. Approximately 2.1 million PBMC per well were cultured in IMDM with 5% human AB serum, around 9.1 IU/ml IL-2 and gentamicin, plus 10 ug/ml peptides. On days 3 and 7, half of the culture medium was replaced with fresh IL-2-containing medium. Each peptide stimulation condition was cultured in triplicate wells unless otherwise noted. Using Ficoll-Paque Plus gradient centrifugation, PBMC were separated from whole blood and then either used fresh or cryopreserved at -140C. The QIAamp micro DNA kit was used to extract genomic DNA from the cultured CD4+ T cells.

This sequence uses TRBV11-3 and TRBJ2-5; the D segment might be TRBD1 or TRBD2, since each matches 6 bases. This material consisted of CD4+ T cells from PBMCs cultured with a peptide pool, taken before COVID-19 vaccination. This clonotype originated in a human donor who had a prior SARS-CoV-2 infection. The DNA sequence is TGTGCCAGCAGCTTAGGGGGGGCCCAAGAGACCCAGTACTTC. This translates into CASSLGGAQETQYF.